In its sample, the clone carrying this T cell receptor (beta chain) was seen a few times. V was trimmed by 6 bases and J by 5 bases, leaving 17 bases between them. The germline gives CDR1 SGHTS, CDR2 YDEGEE. The CDR3 contains 14 residues. Profiling relied on immunoSEQ multiplex PCR, and the TCRdb table lists in-frame clones only, not all of them. The table records 100,000 to 150,000 clones, around four fifths of them present only once. The data derive from a study of blood T cell repertoires in COVID-19. Sequenced input: peripheral blood. The receptor comes from a man older than 75 with COVID-19, enrolled during active disease. V gene TRBV5-8 combines with J gene TRBJ2-5; TRBD1 might be the D (6 bases). The CDR3 loop is CASISQGIRETQYF. The CDR3 nucleotides read TGTGCCAGCATTTCGCAGGGGATTCGGGAGACCCAGTACTTC.